The clone carrying this TCR beta chain was recorded at least ten times. Antigen specificity is unknown. These data originate in a study of Graves' ophthalmopathy and Graves' hyperthyroidism. About the research overall: The blood sample was drawn at first diagnosis and before any treatment. Study-level points and caveats: Sensitivity reached roughly 70% and specificity 72.22% when the model predicted ophthalmopathy progression.

CDR3 regions of TCR beta were amplified from RNA transcripts. HTBI-primed first-round RT-PCR preceded second-round multiplex PCR. In TCRdb, the multiplex PCR reads were re-called with MiXCR into one record per CDR3 protein. The table has roughly 610,000 distinct CDR3 sequences, approximately 22% seen once; the top ten hold around 7%. The CDR3 is 15 residues long. Trimming took 4 bases from V and 4 from J; bases not matched to a gene: 10. In germline, CDR1 is SQVTM, CDR2 ANQGSEA. Pregnancy or lactation, uncontrolled infections and other autoimmune diseases were grounds for excluding patients. The diagnosis was founded upon clinical symptoms, serum thyroxine, TRAb, thyroid ultrasound and orbital computed tomography.

Sequencing was done on a sample of peripheral blood. This chain links TRBV29-1 with TRBJ1-2; 9 positions match TRBD1. The origin of this receptor is a young woman with stable Graves' hyperthyroidism. Some clones in this sample may be carry-over from other donors' samples. The CDR3 DNA reads as TGCAGCGTTGGGGACAGGGATACCGGCGTCTATGGCTACACCTTC. Its protein is CSVGDRDTGVYGYTF.